Described below is a single T cell receptor beta chain sequence and its context. The specificity of this receptor is unknown. Qualities for individual bases were not recorded, and no much larger clone is one base off. Other nucleotide sequences in the sample specify the same CDR3. From the cysteine through the phenylalanine, the CDR3 covers 15 amino acids. The DNA shown is the 45-base CDR3, in frame from base 1. At the junction V is shortened by 3 bases and J by 2 bases; bases outside the gene matches: 4. The germline V gene supplies CDR1 SGDLS and CDR2 YYNGEE. TCRbeta CDR3 regions were amplified from genomic DNA by means of the immunoSEQ Assay, a bias-controlled multiplex PCR. In the source study's methods: The number of nucleated cells in each sample was estimated by amplification of reference gene primers within the assay. To quantify the absolute abundance of each unique TCRbeta CDR3 rearrangement, sequence reads were collapsed and filtered. For each sample, productive Simpson clonality was calculated as the square root of Simpson's diversity index over productive rearrangements. TCRdb re-hosts the immuneACCESS table, in-frame sequences only. Its copies lack some clones; in the studies checked, an unresolved V gene accounts for under half of them, and the cause for the rest is not known. V and J calls and clone size are as listed in that table; D and trimming were resolved from the DNA. The sample table contains about 240,000 clones; only one count was recorded for roughly 76% of them. 6.5% to 9.5% of the sample is in the top ten clones.

The entry originates in a study of blood T cell repertoires in COVID-19 (dated by TCRdb to between 2020 and 2021). Regarding the complete study: Collaborator samples came from the United States, Italy and Spain and covered acute and convalescent phases of COVID-19. The sample metadata nearly always contained a de-identified subject ID, COVID-19 status, age in years and sex. HLA class I and class II types, where available, came from metadata supplied by the sample provider rather than from assay-based typing. The prospective study material was composed of cDNA or gDNA derived from T cells, B-cell-depleted T cells, or PBMCs. The dataset comprised deeply sampled blood TCRbeta repertoires from subjects exposed to, actively infected with, or recovered from COVID-19. A freely available public database, intended as a resource for researchers studying the immune response to SARS-CoV-2, is where the repertoires were released. The samples were drawn from the first 160 participants of the ongoing ImmuneRACE study and from under 1,500 subjects provided by 6 global collaborators. General findings and caveats noted by the study authors: The amount of clinical and demographic metadata varied by source and participant and was provided uncurated.

In Seattle, one collaborating source enrolled patients while the infection was active and tracked those patients longitudinally over the course of disease. Collaborating institutions collected whole blood in K2EDTA tubes following their own protocols. For TCRbeta analysis, collaborators shipped samples as frozen whole blood, isolated PBMCs, or DNA extracted from either of those sample types. This TCR derives from a woman of 80 years or more with COVID-19, enrolled during active disease. Recombination joined TRBV9 with TRBJ2-2; TRBD1 fits 7 bases in the junction. Material: peripheral blood. The sequence in DNA is TGTGCCAGCAGCGCCCGGACAGGCAACACCGGGGAGCTGTTTTTT. The encoded protein is CASSARTGNTGELFF. The full variable domain, completed from the reference TRBV9 and TRBJ2-2 proteins outside the CDR3, reads DSGVTQTPKHLITATGQRVTLRCSPRSGDLSVYWYQQSLDQGLQFLIQYYNGEERAKGNILERFSAQQFPDLHSELNLSSLELGDSALYFCASSARTGNTGELFFGEGSRLTVL.